The present T cell receptor beta chain was sequenced within a study of blood T cell repertoires in COVID-19. This clone showed up just once. Assay: immunoSEQ multiplex PCR; the TCRdb copy retains only in-frame clones and omits some. The repertoire has some 170,000 clones, 75% to 90% of them found once; the top ten carry approximately 6.2%. Trimming left V 7 bases short and J 4 bases short, with 13 bases between. The CDR3 sequence is 13 residues long. Assignment of participants to cohorts was predicated upon participant-reported clinical history. The sequencing sample was made of PBMCs or T cells enriched from blood (not recorded which). The J gene is TRBJ1-1, the V gene TRBV12-3 or TRBV12-4; D uncertain. The TCR originated in a man aged 35-49 years who had recovered from COVID-19. As DNA, the CDR3 is TGTGCCAGCATCTCGGGGTCTGGCACTGAAGCTTTCTTT. Its translation: CASISGSGTEAFF.